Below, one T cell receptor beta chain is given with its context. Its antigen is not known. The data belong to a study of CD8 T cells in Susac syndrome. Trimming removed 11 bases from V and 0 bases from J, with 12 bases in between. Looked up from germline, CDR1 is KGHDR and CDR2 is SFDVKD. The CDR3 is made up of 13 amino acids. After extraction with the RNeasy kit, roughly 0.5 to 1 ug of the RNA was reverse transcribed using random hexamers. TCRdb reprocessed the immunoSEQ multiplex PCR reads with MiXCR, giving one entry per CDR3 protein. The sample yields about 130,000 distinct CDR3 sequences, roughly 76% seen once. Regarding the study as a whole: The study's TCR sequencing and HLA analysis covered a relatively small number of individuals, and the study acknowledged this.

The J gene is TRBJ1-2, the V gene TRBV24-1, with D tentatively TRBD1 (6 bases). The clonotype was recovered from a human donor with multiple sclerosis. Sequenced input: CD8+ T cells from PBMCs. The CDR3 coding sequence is TGTGCCAGACAGGACCAGGCTAACTATGGCTACACCTTC. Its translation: CARQDQANYGYTF.